Ten or more counts support the clone carrying this T cell receptor (beta chain). Its antigen remains unidentified. This specimen comes from a study of blood T cells in healthy people across ages. Study-wide results and limits: Fewer expanded clones and more diversity marked long-lived versus aged donors.

CDR1 SGHKS and CDR2 YYEKEE come from the germline V gene (reference sequence). V lost 1 base to trimming and J lost 0 bases, with 14 bases between them. The CDR3 loop spans 17 amino acids. A second about 7 to 12 cycle PCR used barcoded and J-beta primers. Each CDR3 protein is one row after TCRdb ran MiXCR on the 5' RACE reads. The table includes 870,000 or so distinct CDR3 sequences, more than 25% detected once. Sequenced input: blood. The chain carries TRBV5-5 and TRBJ1-5; D gene unclear. The sequence came from a woman aged 80 or older in good health. CDR3 loop: CASSLRQIPYSNQPQHF. CDR3 nucleotides: TGTGCCAGCAGCTTGAGGCAAATTCCATATAGCAATCAGCCCCAGCATTTT.